The 19 T cell receptor beta chains in this list originate from one sample, sequenced in a study of blood T cell repertoires in COVID-19. The repertoire was sequenced with immunoSEQ multiplex PCR; TCRdb's copy has only in-frame clones and lacks some. The table records hundreds of thousands of clones, 88% of them present only once. The specimen sequenced was PBMCs or T cells enriched from blood (not recorded which). The receptors shown here come from a woman aged 55-70 years in a cohort exposed to, infected with or recovered from COVID-19 (not recorded which).

This clone has just a few counts. V usage is TRBV7-3 and J usage is TRBJ2-1; TRBD2 matches 8 bases. The CDR3 spans 15 residues. The ends lost 5 bases at V and 8 bases at J; junction bases unmatched: 11. CDR1 and CDR2 from the germline V gene are SGHTA and FQGTGA. The CDR3 reads CASSPGLAASHEQFF. The CDR3 nucleotides are TGTGCCAGCAGCCCCGGACTAGCTGCATCTCATGAGCAGTTCTTC.

This chain joins TRBV7-9 and TRBJ2-7, with 7 bases matching TRBD1. This CDR3 contains 14 residues. Germline lookup yields CDR1 SEHNR and CDR2 FQNEAQ (reference sequence). V lost 7 bases, J lost 0 bases, and 6 bases stayed unmatched. CDR3 DNA sequence: TGTGCCAGCACCAGACAGGGAAGCTCCTACGAGCAGTACTTC. This codes for CASTRQGSSYEQYF.

This clone occurred once. This chain joins TRBV10-3 and TRBJ1-1, with D possibly being TRBD1 (6 bases). V lost 5 bases to trimming and J lost 7 bases, with 14 bases between them. The CDR3 length is 13 residues. Germline V gives CDR1 ENHRY, CDR2 SYGVKD. CDR3 amino acids: CAISQQGEVEAFF. CDR3 nucleotide sequence: TGTGCCATCAGTCAACAGGGTGAAGTTGAAGCTTTCTTT.

The chain is built from TRBV6-5 and TRBJ2-7; possible D gene TRBD2, 5 bases. The length of the CDR3 is 14 residues. V was cut by 4 bases and J by 2 bases, with 12 bases left in between. Germline assignment: CDR1 MNHEY and CDR2 SVGAGI. The CDR3, as DNA: TGTGCCAGCAGTTTAGGACTGGATGCCTACGAGCAGTACTTC. Protein sequence: CASSLGLDAYEQYF.

The rearrangement joins TRBV18 to TRBJ1-4; 11 bases fit TRBD1. The CDR3 spans 14 residues. V dropped 3 bases and J dropped 7; count of bases not matched to a gene: 1. Germline-derived CDR1 and CDR2 are KGHSH and LQKENI. This CDR3 reads CASSPDRGLEKLFF. In nucleotides, the CDR3 is TGTGCCAGCTCACCGGACAGGGGGCTTGAAAAACTGTTTTTT.

The V gene is TRBV7-2, the J gene TRBJ2-1, with 12 bases lining up with TRBD1. Per the germline V gene, CDR1 is SGHTA and CDR2 is FQGNSA. The CDR3 is 12 amino acids. V dropped 5 bases and J dropped 15; count of bases not matched to a gene: 5. CDR3 nucleotide sequence: TGTGCCAGCAGCCAGGGGACAGGGGGCCGGTTCTTC. This translates into CASSQGTGGRFF.

This chain links TRBV19 with TRBJ1-1, with a tentative D call TRBD1 (5 bases). CDR1 is LNHDA and CDR2 is SQIVND in the germline V gene (reference sequence). The CDR3 covers 18 residues. Trimming cost V 0 bases and J 1 base, with 18 bases left between them. The CDR3 coding sequence is TGTGCCAGTAGTATAGATAAGGGGTTATTAGACCCGAACACTGAAGCTTTCTTT. It codes for CASSIDKGLLDPNTEAFF.

The chain has TRBV6-1 and TRBJ1-1; no definite D call. CDR3 length: 14 amino acids. Germline V gene lookup returns CDR1 MNHNS and CDR2 SASEGT. Deletions cut 2 bases from V and 1 base from J, with 8 bases between. CDR3 protein: CASSEWQENTEAFF. CDR3 DNA: TGTGCCAGCAGTGAATGGCAGGAGAACACTGAAGCTTTCTTT.

The chain recombines TRBV2 with TRBJ1-2; 8 nucleotides align to TRBD1. CDR3 size: 14 residues. Germline values: CDR1 SNHLY, CDR2 FYNNEI. The J segment lost 3 bases and the V segment lost 2 bases, leaving 2 bases of the junction unmatched. The CDR3 region is CASSELDRDYGYTF. The CDR3 DNA reads TGTGCCAGCAGTGAATTGGACAGGGACTATGGCTACACCTTC.

The J gene is TRBJ2-7, the V gene TRBV19, with 9 bases that match TRBD2. Per germline, CDR1 LNHDA and CDR2 SQIVND (reference sequence). The CDR3 covers 16 residues. V was pared by 5 bases and J by 0 bases, with 8 bases of the junction left unmatched. As DNA, the CDR3 is TGTGCCAGTAGTCCGTCATTGCGGGAGGGCTCCTACGAGCAGTACTTC. This sequence encodes CASSPSLREGSYEQYF.

This rearrangement joins TRBV9 to TRBJ2-2; the match to TRBD2 covers 9 bases. The ends lost 4 bases at V and 0 bases at J; junction bases unmatched: 4. From germline, CDR1 is SGDLS and CDR2 YYNGEE. The CDR3 is 16 residues long. The CDR3 loop is CASSPRLAANTGELFF. CDR3 nucleotides: TGTGCCAGCAGCCCCCGACTAGCGGCGAACACCGGGGAGCTGTTTTTT.

The V and J genes are TRBV28 and TRBJ2-2; no firm D call. The germline gives CDR1 MDHEN, CDR2 SYDVKM. V lost 2 bases, J lost 3 bases, and 4 bases lay in between. CDR3 size: 13 residues. The CDR3 loop reads CASSLLHTGELFF. CDR3 DNA sequence: TGTGCCAGCAGTTTACTCCACACCGGGGAGCTGTTTTTT.

The chain joins TRBV9 to TRBJ2-7; 7 nucleotides agree with TRBD2. The junction had 1 base not matched to a gene; V was cut back by 5 bases and J by 2 bases. CDR3 length equals 12 residues. Germline CDR1 reads SGDLS; CDR2 reads YYNGEE. The CDR3 protein is CASRGTTYEQYF. For the CDR3, the DNA is TGTGCCAGCAGGGGGACTACCTACGAGCAGTACTTC.

This sequence joins TRBV25-1 and TRBJ1-2; D not certain. The ends were cut back, 4 bases at V and 1 base at J, with 7 bases in the middle. The CDR3 sequence is 13 residues long. From germline, CDR1 is MGHDK and CDR2 SYGVNS. CDR3 coding DNA: TGTGCCAGCAGTGCTGGCGGTAACTATGGCTACACCTTC. This gives the protein CASSAGGNYGYTF.

This chain links TRBV29-1 with TRBJ1-4, with TRBD1 matching 7 bases. The CDR3 is 15 amino acids. Trimming removed 0 bases from V and 5 bases from J; junction bases left unmatched: 6. Per germline, CDR1 SQVTM and CDR2 ANQGSEA. This chain's CDR3 is CSVEDEDRKNEKLFF. CDR3 in DNA: TGCAGCGTTGAAGATGAGGACAGGAAAAATGAAAAACTGTTTTTT.

This chain links TRBV5-6 with TRBJ1-3; the D is unclear. Germline V gene data show CDR1 as SGHDT and CDR2 as YYEEEE. V dropped 4 bases and J dropped 1 base, with 18 bases sitting between them. This CDR3 has 17 amino acids. The CDR3 bases are TGTGCCAGCAGCCCCCCCGCCCGACACGGTTCTGGAAACACCATATATTTT. Translated, it gives CASSPPARHGSGNTIYF.

The genes are TRBV5-4 and TRBJ2-3, with 9 nucleotides matching TRBD2. After removal of 3 bases from V and 1 base from J, the junction contained 3 bases not matched to a gene. In germline, CDR1 is SGHNT, CDR2 YYREEE (reference sequence). The CDR3 consists of 15 residues. CDR3 protein: CASSSRTSGTDTQYF. The DNA of the CDR3 is TGTGCCAGCAGCTCGCGGACTAGCGGCACAGATACGCAGTATTTT.

This rearrangement joins TRBV28 to TRBJ2-1, with a tentative D call TRBD2 (6 bases). The CDR3 covers 16 residues. V dropped 5 bases and J dropped 4 bases, with 18 bases sitting between them. CDR1 is MDHEN and CDR2 is SYDVKM in the germline V gene. The CDR3, as DNA: TGTGCCAGCAGTCCTCCCCCGGGACTGACTTACAATGAGCAGTTCTTC. This translates into CASSPPPGLTYNEQFF.

This chain joins TRBV6-5 and TRBJ1-1, with 7 bases lining up with TRBD1. There are 13 residues in the CDR3. Trimming at V came to 6 bases and at J to 4 bases, leaving 5 bases not matched to a gene. Germline V gene sequence: CDR1 MNHEY, CDR2 SVGAGI. The CDR3 region has the DNA TGTGCCAGCAGCAAGTCAGGGGGCACTGAAGCTTTCTTT. This encodes CASSKSGGTEAFF.